This T cell receptor (beta chain) was found in a study of shared clonotypes between healthy human individuals. This CDR3 is built from 16 residues. V trimming: 10 bases; J trimming: 2 bases; junction bases outside the gene matches: 15. Germline V gene data show CDR1 as ENHRY and CDR2 as SYGVKD. Measured with immunoSEQ multiplex PCR; TCRdb has only the in-frame clones, and not every one. The table lists about 480,000 clones, around 79% of them singletons, with 12% in the top ten. The clonotype comes from a woman aged 35 to 49 in good health. Some clones in this sample may be carry-over from other donors' samples. J is TRBJ2-5 and V is TRBV10-3; 8 bases fit TRBD2. The material sequenced was PBMCs. CDR3 coding DNA: TGTGCCACCTCTGGGATAAGCGGGAGCGATCAAGAGACCCAGTACTTC. The encoded protein is CATSGISGSDQETQYF.